This T cell receptor (beta chain) originates from a study of T-cell memory formation after mild COVID-19. Study observations and caveats: Memory cells collected pre-infection included some clones that later responded, suggesting cross-reactive memory joined. The main location of contracting CD4+ clones was CM and EM, and that of contracting CD8+ clones was EMRA.

Trimming shortened V by 5 bases and J by 4 bases, and 9 bases separated the two germline ends. The CDR3 length is 13 residues. Germline lookup yields CDR1 SGHTA and CDR2 FQGNSA. Amplification by 5'RACE using constant-segment primers produced TCR alpha and TCR beta cDNA libraries that carried sample barcodes and UMIs. Via MiXCR, TCRdb re-called the 5' RACE reads, giving one row per CDR3 protein. The sample has fewer than 350,000 distinct CDR3 sequences, 8% to 9% seen once. This clonotype was recorded many times. The antigen remains undetermined. V and J are TRBV7-2 and TRBJ1-5; D is undetermined. The specimen was PBMCs or a T cell subset sorted from them (not recorded which). The receptor was derived from a man younger than 35 who had mild COVID-19 (a few samples of this study predate the infection). Cell type and time point are not known. The CDR3 nucleotides are TGTGCCAGCAGCACCGATAGGAATCAGCCCCAGCATTTT. It codes for CASSTDRNQPQHF.